This is a list of T cell receptor beta chains from one sample in a study of vaccination effects on CD4 cells after COVID-19. The data were produced by immunoSEQ multiplex PCR, yet TCRdb's version contains in-frame clones alone and is incomplete. The table includes some 49,000 clones, approximately 81% detected once. Antigens of these TCRs are unknown. Sample: CD4+ T cells from PBMCs cultured without peptide, taken before COVID-19 vaccination. These receptor sequences come from a human donor who had a prior SARS-CoV-2 infection. The CDR3 runs from the conserved cysteine through the conserved F or W. The order of the fields is J gene, CDR3 length, V gene, D gene, clone size, CDR3 DNA, CDR3 protein. D genes are given only for firm matches. Size values are once, few and many counts, or a class for expanded clones, and some rows have none.

TRBJ2-1,15,TRBV19,-,-,TGTGCCAGTAGTATAGATCGTGGTCTAGATGATGAGCAGTTCTTC,CASSIDRGLDDEQFF
TRBJ1-1,13,TRBV3-1/TRBV3-2,-,-,TGTGCCAGCAGCCAAGCGTGGGAGGCGGAAGCTTTCTTT,CASSQAWEAEAFF
TRBJ2-1,14,TRBV2,-,-,TGTGCCAGCACAACTAGCTTCTCCTACAATGAGCAGTTCTTC,CASTTSFSYNEQFF
TRBJ2-1,19,TRBV4-2,TRBD2,-,TGTGCCAGCAGCCAAGGTGGCAGCGGGGGGGTGAGCTCCTACAATGAGCAGTTCTTC,CASSQGGSGGVSSYNEQFF
TRBJ2-7,13,TRBV12-5,-,-,TGTGCTAGTGGTTTGTCCGGCGCGCTCGAGCAGTACTTC,CASGLSGALEQYF
TRBJ1-2,15,TRBV9,-,-,TGTGCCAGCAGCGTAGGTCCGGGGAGGAACTATGGCTACACCTTC,CASSVGPGRNYGYTF
TRBJ1-1,13,TRBV12-3/TRBV12-4,-,-,TGTGCCAGCAGTTTACTAGAGAACACTGAAGCTTTCTTT,CASSLLENTEAFF
TRBJ1-1,15,TRBV6-5,-,-,TGTGCCAGCAGTTACTCGGCAGAGTTGAACACTGAAGCTTTCTTT,CASSYSAELNTEAFF
TRBJ1-4,14,TRBV2,-,-,TGTGCCAGCAGAGTAATAGGCTTTAATGAAAAACTGTTTTTT,CASRVIGFNEKLFF
TRBJ1-5,16,TRBV19,TRBD1,-,TGTGCCAGTAGTACGACGCCGGGACAGGGGAATCAGCCCCAGCATTTT,CASSTTPGQGNQPQHF
TRBJ1-5,16,TRBV28,-,few,TGTGCCAGCAACCCCTGGGCGGGGCAAACCAATCAGCCCCAGCATTTT,CASNPWAGQTNQPQHF
TRBJ2-1,14,TRBV4-3,-,-,TGCGCCAGCAGCGGGACTCGGAGGATGGATGAGCAGTTCTTC,CASSGTRRMDEQFF
TRBJ2-1,16,TRBV4-2,TRBD2,-,TGTGCCAGCAGCCAAGAGTATTCTGGACTAGTCTATGAGCAGTTCTTC,CASSQEYSGLVYEQFF
TRBJ1-1,15,TRBV5-4,TRBD1,-,TGTGCCAGCAGCACCGGGACAGGGGTTTTCCTTGAAGCTTTCTTT,CASSTGTGVFLEAFF
TRBJ2-3,15,TRBV2,TRBD2,-,TGTGCCAGCAGTGGACTAGCGGGGATCACAGATACGCAGTATTTT,CASSGLAGITDTQYF
TRBJ1-2,14,TRBV9,-,few,TGTGCCAGCAGCGTAGGACCGGCCATCTATGGCTACACCTTC,CASSVGPAIYGYTF